The rows below give T cell receptor beta chains drawn from one sample of a study of T-cell memory formation after mild COVID-19. Each CDR3 protein is one row after TCRdb ran MiXCR on the 5' RACE reads. The data contain about 190,000 distinct CDR3 sequences, about 17% of them singletons. The sequencing sample was made of PBMCs or a T cell subset sorted from them (not recorded which). The receptors were gathered from an adult woman who had mild COVID-19 (a few samples of this study predate the infection). Cell type and time point are not known. CDR3s include the opening cysteine and the closing phenylalanine or tryptophan. D genes are given only for firm matches. Where a row states a size, it is once, few, many or the class of an expanded clone; other rows omit it.

D | J | length | size | V | CDR3 | DNA
TRBD2 | TRBJ2-3 | 16 | NA | TRBV4-1 | CASSARLAGDTDTQYF | TGCGCCAGCAGCGCGAGACTAGCGGGCGATACAGATACGCAGTATTTT
NA | TRBJ1-3 | 15 | NA | TRBV2 | CASSQGHLSGNTIYF | TGTGCCAGCAGTCAAGGACACCTCTCTGGAAACACCATATATTTT
TRBD1 | TRBJ2-5 | 14 | few | TRBV29-1 | CSVQPGTARETQYF | TGCAGCGTTCAACCCGGGACAGCGAGAGAGACCCAGTACTTC
TRBD2 | TRBJ2-3 | 15 | few | TRBV7-3 | CASSLGGEGPDTQYF | TGTGCCAGCAGCTTAGGGGGGGAAGGCCCAGATACGCAGTATTTT
TRBD1 | TRBJ1-1 | 15 | many | TRBV7-3 | CASSLTGRGDTEAFF | TGTGCCAGCAGCTTAACAGGCAGGGGGGACACTGAAGCTTTCTTT
TRBD1 | TRBJ1-2 | 12 | NA | TRBV29-1 | CSARDSLGGYTF | TGCAGCGCCCGGGACAGCCTGGGTGGCTACACCTTC
TRBD2 | TRBJ2-7 | 15 | few | TRBV7-2 | CASSDGLAGVYEQYF | TGTGCCAGCAGCGACGGACTAGCGGGAGTCTACGAGCAGTACTTC
TRBD1 | TRBJ1-2 | 14 | NA | TRBV6-5 | CASSRGQGAYGYTF | TGTGCCAGCAGCCGGGGACAGGGAGCCTATGGCTACACCTTC
NA | TRBJ2-3 | 13 | NA | TRBV7-2 | CASSLVAADTQYF | TGTGCCAGCAGCTTAGTGGCGGCAGATACGCAGTATTTT
NA | TRBJ2-5 | 13 | few | TRBV7-6 | CASSLLGAETQYF | TGTGCCAGCAGCTTATTGGGGGCAGAGACCCAGTACTTC
NA | TRBJ1-5 | 15 | few | TRBV2 | CASNPGAAGNQPQHF | TGTGCCAGTAATCCGGGGGCAGCCGGCAATCAGCCCCAGCATTTT
TRBD1 | TRBJ1-5 | 13 | NA | TRBV12-3/TRBV12-4 | CASRETGEQPQHF | TGTGCCAGCAGGGAGACAGGGGAACAGCCCCAGCATTTT
TRBD2 | TRBJ2-3 | 15 | NA | TRBV5-4 | CAGRLAARRTDTQYF | TGTGCCGGACGACTAGCGGCCAGGAGGACAGATACGCAGTATTTT
NA | TRBJ2-4 | 15 | few | TRBV6-1 | CASSGTNLAKNIQYF | TGTGCCAGCAGTGGGACCAACTTAGCCAAAAACATTCAGTACTTC
NA | TRBJ1-5 | 14 | NA | TRBV12-3/TRBV12-4 | CASSSGYSNQPQHF | TGTGCCAGCAGTTCAGGGTATAGCAATCAGCCCCAGCATTTT
NA | TRBJ1-2 | 14 | many | TRBV28 | CASRSYSTNYGYTF | TGTGCCAGCAGGTCCTACTCAACCAACTATGGCTACACCTTC
TRBD2 | TRBJ2-1 | 16 | few | TRBV3-1 | CASSQGTSGRFNEQFF | TGTGCCAGCAGCCAAGGAACTAGCGGGCGCTTCAATGAGCAGTTCTTC
NA | TRBJ2-1 | 15 | many | TRBV7-2 | CASSSQGQPYNEQFF | TGTGCCAGCAGCTCCCAGGGGCAGCCCTACAATGAGCAGTTCTTC
NA | TRBJ2-1 | 15 | NA | TRBV5-1 | CASSLVGLADNEQFF | TGCGCCAGCAGCTTGGTGGGGCTAGCCGACAATGAGCAGTTCTTC
NA | TRBJ2-1 | 13 | few | TRBV11-2 | CASSLMTSNEQFF | TGTGCCAGCAGCTTAATGACTAGCAATGAGCAGTTCTTC
NA | TRBJ2-2 | 16 | few | TRBV5-1 | CASSLGEGMIAGELFF | TGCGCCAGCAGCCTTGGCGAGGGGATGATTGCCGGGGAGCTGTTTTTT
NA | TRBJ2-7 | 12 | NA | TRBV10-3 | CAINRVRYEQYF | TGTGCCATCAACAGGGTGAGGTACGAGCAGTACTTC
NA | TRBJ2-1 | 17 | few | TRBV4-2 | CASSQDSAASSYNEQFF | TGTGCCAGCAGCCAAGATTCGGCGGCCAGCTCCTACAATGAGCAGTTCTTC
NA | TRBJ2-1 | 14 | NA | TRBV18 | CASSPTTSYNEQFF | TGTGCCAGCTCACCCACCACCTCCTACAATGAGCAGTTCTTC
TRBD1 | TRBJ2-7 | 16 | NA | TRBV7-9 | CASSLAPGQGAYEQYF | TGTGCCAGCAGCTTGGCCCCGGGACAGGGGGCTTACGAGCAGTACTTC
NA | TRBJ2-7 | 13 | NA | TRBV6-5 | CASSPRGLYEQYF | TGTGCCAGCAGTCCCCGGGGACTTTACGAGCAGTACTTC
NA | TRBJ1-1 | 16 | NA | TRBV5-1 | CASSPGDGEMNTEAFF | TGCGCCAGCAGCCCGGGGGACGGAGAGATGAACACTGAAGCTTTCTTT
TRBD2 | TRBJ2-5 | 15 | few | TRBV25-1 | CASRSAGGPQETQYF | TGTGCCAGCAGGTCAGCGGGAGGGCCTCAAGAGACCCAGTACTTC
NA | TRBJ1-6 | 12 | NA | TRBV6-5 | CASRLRNSPLHF | TGTGCCAGCAGGCTCCGCAATTCACCCCTCCACTTT
TRBD1 | TRBJ1-1 | 16 | NA | TRBV5-5 | CASSSNRDSVNTEAFF | TGTGCCAGCAGCTCCAACCGGGACAGCGTGAACACTGAAGCTTTCTTT
NA | TRBJ2-3 | 13 | NA | TRBV6-4 | CASSDRNTDTQYF | TGTGCCAGCAGTGACAGGAACACAGATACGCAGTATTTT
NA | TRBJ2-2 | 12 | many | TRBV12-3/TRBV12-4 | CASSLSVGELFF | TGTGCCAGCAGTTTATCAGTCGGGGAGCTGTTTTTT
NA | TRBJ1-6 | 15 | NA | TRBV3-1 | CASSQVYREYSPLHF | TGTGCCAGCAGCCAAGTGTATAGGGAATACTCACCCCTCCACTTT
TRBD2 | TRBJ2-1 | 13 | NA | TRBV7-3 | CASSLGLAGEQFF | TGTGCCAGCAGCCTGGGACTAGCAGGTGAGCAGTTCTTC
NA | TRBJ1-1 | 15 | few | TRBV5-5 | CASSLSRTAYTEAFF | TGTGCCAGCAGCTTATCGCGGACAGCTTACACTGAAGCTTTCTTT
NA | TRBJ2-1 | 15 | few | TRBV15 | CATSRDSGGSNEQFF | TGTGCCACCAGCAGAGATTCAGGAGGGAGCAATGAGCAGTTCTTC
TRBD1 | TRBJ2-7 | 15 | many | TRBV12-3/TRBV12-4 | CASSLRDRGSYEQYF | TGTGCCAGCAGTTTAAGGGACAGGGGTTCCTACGAGCAGTACTTC
NA | TRBJ2-7 | 16 | NA | TRBV7-9 | CASSLRKAGEAYEQYF | TGTGCCAGCAGCTTACGGAAGGCAGGGGAAGCCTACGAGCAGTACTTC
NA | TRBJ2-1 | 17 | NA | TRBV5-1 | CASSFPISGDTINEQFF | TGCGCCAGCAGCTTCCCCATTTCCGGAGACACCATAAATGAGCAGTTCTTC
NA | TRBJ1-2 | 12 | NA | TRBV12-3/TRBV12-4 | CASSLNDYGYTF | TGTGCCAGCAGTTTAAACGACTATGGCTACACCTTC
TRBD1 | TRBJ2-1 | 16 | few | TRBV5-1 | CASSLAGTGVSDEQFF | TGCGCCAGCAGCTTGGCCGGGACAGGGGTCAGCGATGAGCAGTTCTTC
TRBD1 | TRBJ1-1 | 14 | NA | TRBV5-1 | CASSVQGTFTEAFF | TGCGCCAGCAGTGTACAGGGGACTTTTACTGAAGCTTTCTTT
NA | TRBJ2-1 | 16 | few | TRBV19 | CASSPLNSGSYNEQFF | TGTGCCAGTAGTCCCCTGAATAGCGGCTCCTACAATGAGCAGTTCTTC
NA | TRBJ2-5 | 14 | once | TRBV10-3 | CAIGGTELLETQYF | TGTGCCATCGGAGGGACAGAGCTATTGGAGACCCAGTACTTC
NA | TRBJ1-2 | 13 | NA | TRBV6-5 | CASSPRAGRGYTF | TGTGCCAGCAGCCCACGTGCAGGACGTGGCTACACCTTC
NA | TRBJ2-5 | 15 | few | TRBV27 | CASSPRSYGQETQYF | TGTGCCAGCAGTCCCCGGAGTTATGGGCAGGAGACCCAGTACTTC
TRBD1 | TRBJ1-2 | 14 | many | TRBV5-1 | CASSRAGQNYGYTF | TGCGCCAGCAGCCGGGCGGGACAGAACTATGGCTACACCTTC
NA | TRBJ2-7 | 15 | NA | TRBV9 | CASSVGSGQSYEQYF | TGTGCCAGCAGCGTAGGCTCAGGGCAGAGCTACGAGCAGTACTTC
NA | TRBJ1-1 | 16 | NA | TRBV4-1 | CASSHPGVSSGTEAFF | TGCGCCAGCAGCCACCCTGGGGTTAGCTCCGGGACTGAAGCTTTCTTT
NA | TRBJ1-1 | 13 | many | TRBV10-3 | CAISETVNTEAFF | TGTGCCATCAGTGAGACAGTGAACACTGAAGCTTTCTTT
NA | TRBJ1-1 | 15 | NA | TRBV20-1 | CSARGLRGVNTEAFF | TGCAGTGCTAGAGGCTTGAGGGGCGTTAACACTGAAGCTTTCTTT
TRBD1 | TRBJ1-2 | 15 | NA | TRBV5-8 | CATTIRRDRDAGYTF | TGTGCCACCACGATACGACGGGACAGGGATGCTGGCTACACCTTC
NA | TRBJ1-2 | 14 | NA | TRBV5-1 | CASSLEAVFDGYTF | TGCGCCAGCAGCTTGGAGGCGGTTTTCGATGGCTACACCTTC
NA | TRBJ1-2 | 16 | few | TRBV5-1 | CASSLALAEGLDGYTF | TGCGCCAGCAGCTTAGCCCTCGCGGAGGGCTTGGATGGCTACACCTTC